The rows below give T cell receptor beta chains drawn from one sample of a study of T cell responses to AZD1222 COVID-19 vaccine. The protocol was immunoSEQ multiplex PCR, while the TCRdb copy is restricted to in-frame clones and leaves out a portion. The sample has some 120,000 clones, approximately 85% seen once. The material sequenced was peripheral blood, taken on day 0 of AZD1222 vaccination. The source of these receptors is an adult in good health. The CDR3 runs from the conserved cysteine through the conserved F or W. A D gene is named only where the DNA matches it firmly. Only some rows state a clone size, as once, few, many or a class for expanded clones.

>TRBJ2-4|TRBV11-2|few|.
TGTGCCAGCAGCCCCGGTGGGCCCCAAAACATTCAGTACTTC
CASSPGGPQNIQYF
>TRBJ1-2|TRBV5-5|.|.
TGTGCCAGCAGCTTGGAAATGCAGGACGGGTACTATGGCTACACCTTC
CASSLEMQDGYYGYTF
>TRBJ2-1|TRBV6-5|.|TRBD2
TGTGCCAGCAGTTATTTTCGTGGGAATAGCGGGAATGAGCAGTTCTTC
CASSYFRGNSGNEQFF
>TRBJ2-1|TRBV18|.|TRBD2
TGTGCCAGCTCACCACTCGCAGGGACTATAGCGGGCAATGAGCAGTTCTTC
CASSPLAGTIAGNEQFF
>TRBJ2-1|TRBV2|.|TRBD1
TGTGCCAGCAGTGATGGACAGGCGAGGAATGAGCAGTTCTTC
CASSDGQARNEQFF
>TRBJ1-1|TRBV6-2/TRBV6-3|.|TRBD1
TGTGCCAGCAGCCGACAGGGAATATCTGAAGCTTTCTTT
CASSRQGISEAFF
>TRBJ2-1|TRBV7-3|.|TRBD2
TGTGCCAGCAGCCCGACTAGCGGGGACCTCTACAATGAGCAGTTCTTC
CASSPTSGDLYNEQFF
>TRBJ2-7|TRBV7-9|.|.
TGTGCCAGCAGCTTAGGGCAGGGCCCCCTATACGAGCAGTACTTC
CASSLGQGPLYEQYF
>TRBJ1-1|TRBV7-9|.|TRBD1
TGTGCCAGCCAGGGGACAGTTAAAGAAGCTTTCTTT
CASQGTVKEAFF
>TRBJ2-3|TRBV2|few|TRBD2
TGTGCCAGCAGTGCTCAGAGACTAGCGGGGGGCGGGGATACGCAGTATTTT
CASSAQRLAGGGDTQYF
>TRBJ1-5|TRBV28|few|.
TGTGCCAGCAGCCTCCGGACTAGCCGGGATCAGCCCCAGCATTTT
CASSLRTSRDQPQHF
>TRBJ2-1|TRBV7-2|.|TRBD2
TGTGCCAGCAGCTTTCCCCCGGGGCCCCCTAGCGGGGCCTACAATGAGCAGTTCTTC
CASSFPPGPPSGAYNEQFF
>TRBJ1-2|TRBV5-1|.|.
TGCGCCAGCAGCCAGACACTTAACTATGGCTACACCTTC
CASSQTLNYGYTF
>TRBJ2-7|TRBV7-9|.|.
TGTGCCAGCAGCTCCCGGACAGTCCTCTACGAGCAGTACTTC
CASSSRTVLYEQYF
>TRBJ1-5|TRBV6-5|.|TRBD1
TGTGCCAGCAGGGGACAGGGTAATCAGCCCCAGCATTTT
CASRGQGNQPQHF
>TRBJ1-3|TRBV10-1|.|.
TGCGCCAGCAGAGAGACATTGGTGGACACCATATATTTT
CASRETLVDTIYF
>TRBJ2-3|TRBV19|.|.
TGTGCCAGTAGTATCAAAGCGATAACAGATACGCAGTATTTT
CASSIKAITDTQYF
>TRBJ1-1|TRBV19|.|TRBD1
TGTGCCAGTAGTATAGGTGGGACAGGGTCGAGCACTGAAGCTTTCTTT
CASSIGGTGSSTEAFF
>TRBJ1-5|TRBV28|.|TRBD1
TGTGCCAGCAGCATAGACAGGGGGCACCAGCCCCAGCATTTT
CASSIDRGHQPQHF
>TRBJ2-3|TRBV7-2|.|.
TGTGCCAGCAGCATAAACACAGATACGCAGTATTTT
CASSINTDTQYF
>TRBJ2-3|TRBV24-1|once|.
TGTGCCACCAGTGAGCCCACAGGGGATACGCAGTATTTT
CATSEPTGDTQYF
>TRBJ1-2|TRBV5-6|.|TRBD1
TGTGCCAGCAGCCCCGTCCGGGACAGGGGAAACTATGGCTACACCTTC
CASSPVRDRGNYGYTF
>TRBJ2-7|TRBV29-1|.|.
TGCAGCGCTGGGGCAGCGGCCTACGAGCAGTACTTC
CSAGAAAYEQYF
>TRBJ2-7|TRBV10-3|.|.
TGTGCCATCAGTCCTTCTCAGAGAGAGCAGTACTTC
CAISPSQREQYF
>TRBJ1-2|TRBV19|.|.
TGTGCCAGTAGCGGGTCCCGCGGGGGCGACGACTATGGCTACACCTTC
CASSGSRGGDDYGYTF
>TRBJ1-6|TRBV2|.|.
TGTGCCAGCACAATGTCAGGCCAATCACCCCTCCACTTT
CASTMSGQSPLHF
>TRBJ1-1|TRBV28|.|TRBD1
TGTGCCAGCAGTTTGGGGGTTGTATGGACAGGGCCGAACACTGAAGCTTTCTTT
CASSLGVVWTGPNTEAFF
>TRBJ2-5|TRBV3-1/TRBV3-2|.|.
TGTGCCAGCAGCCCCCCCGGTTTAGCCTATGAGACCCAGTACTTC
CASSPPGLAYETQYF
>TRBJ1-2|TRBV7-8|.|.
TGTGCCAGCAGCTGGGAACCGGGACACGCTATCTATGGCTACACCTTC
CASSWEPGHAIYGYTF
>TRBJ1-2|TRBV4-3|.|.
TGCGCCAGCAGCCCCCCTACGGGGATTGGCTACACCTTC
CASSPPTGIGYTF
>TRBJ2-3|TRBV7-2|.|.
TGTGCCAGCAGCCGCCACAGCACAGATACGCAGTATTTT
CASSRHSTDTQYF
>TRBJ2-3|TRBV27|.|.
TGTGCCAGCAGTTTATCCGGACGGAATACGCAGTATTTT
CASSLSGRNTQYF
>TRBJ2-7|TRBV10-3|.|.
TGTGCCATCAGGGATACAGGGATCTCCTACGAGCAGTACTTC
CAIRDTGISYEQYF
>TRBJ2-7|TRBV19|few|.
TGTGCCAGTAGTATCGGCAGGGGTTGGAGGGAGCAGTACTTC
CASSIGRGWREQYF
>TRBJ2-7|TRBV14|few|.
TGTGCCAGCAGCCCCCGACAGATGAACGAGCAGTACTTC
CASSPRQMNEQYF
>TRBJ1-4|TRBV27|.|.
TGTGCCAAAGGGGGGAGGGGTGAAAAACTGTTTTTT
CAKGGRGEKLFF
>TRBJ1-5|TRBV28|once|.
TGTGCCAGCAGCCTAGGGGGGGGCTTTCAGCCCCAGCATTTT
CASSLGGGFQPQHF
>TRBJ2-7|TRBV5-1|.|.
TGCGCCAGCAGCTCCACTAGACAGAGCTCCTACGAGCAGTACTTC
CASSSTRQSSYEQYF
>TRBJ1-5|TRBV23-1|.|.
TGCGCCAGCAGTCATTGGCGGAATTATCAGCCCCAGCATTTT
CASSHWRNYQPQHF
>TRBJ2-5|TRBV5-1|.|TRBD2
TGCGCCAGCAGCTTGGGCAGCGGGGGAGAGACCCAGTACTTC
CASSLGSGGETQYF
>TRBJ2-3|TRBV4-1|.|.
TGCGCCAGCAGCCTCCTGCCCGTCGAGCGAACGAGCACAGATACGCAGTATTTT
CASSLLPVERTSTDTQYF
>TRBJ2-2|TRBV5-4|.|.
TGTGCCAGCAGCTTTAAGACGGGTACGAACACCGGGGAGCTGTTTTTT
CASSFKTGTNTGELFF
>TRBJ1-6|TRBV4-1|few|TRBD1
TGCGCCAGCAGCCTTACCGGGACAGGGACTTCACCCCTCCACTTT
CASSLTGTGTSPLHF
>TRBJ1-2|TRBV24-1|.|.
TGTGCCACCAGTGATACCGCGGCGGGTGTCTATGGCTACACCTTC
CATSDTAAGVYGYTF